Reported below is one T cell receptor beta chain. V dropped 1 base and J dropped 6 bases, with 11 bases sitting between them. The CDR3 is 14 residues long. CDR1 is SGHNT and CDR2 is YENEEA in the germline V gene. Sequencing used immunoSEQ multiplex PCR; TCRdb keeps in-frame clones, though not all of them. In the table there are around 100,000 clones, 85% to 90% of which are singletons. The sample is drawn from a study of blood T cell repertoires in COVID-19. V is TRBV11-3 and J is TRBJ2-3; no definite D call. The sequence was obtained from a human donor in a cohort sampled during active COVID-19. Sequenced input: peripheral blood. CDR3: CASSLGRGLDTQYF. The DNA for the CDR3 is TGTGCCAGCAGCTTAGGCCGCGGTCTGGATACGCAGTATTTT.